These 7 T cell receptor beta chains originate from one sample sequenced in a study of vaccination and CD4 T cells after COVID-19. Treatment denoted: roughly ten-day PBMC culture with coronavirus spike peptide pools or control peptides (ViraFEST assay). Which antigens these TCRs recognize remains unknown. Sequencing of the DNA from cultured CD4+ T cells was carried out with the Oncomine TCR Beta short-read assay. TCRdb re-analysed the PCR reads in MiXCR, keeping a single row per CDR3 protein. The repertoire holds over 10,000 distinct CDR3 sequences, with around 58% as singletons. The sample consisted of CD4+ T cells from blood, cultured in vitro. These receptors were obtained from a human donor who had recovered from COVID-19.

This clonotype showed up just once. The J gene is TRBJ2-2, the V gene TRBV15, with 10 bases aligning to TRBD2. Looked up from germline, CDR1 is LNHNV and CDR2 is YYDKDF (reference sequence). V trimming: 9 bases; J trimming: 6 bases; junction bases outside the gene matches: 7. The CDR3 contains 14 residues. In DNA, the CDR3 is TGTGCCACTAAGCGGGAGGGCCGGGCCGGGGAGCTGTTTTTT. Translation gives CATKREGRAGELFF.

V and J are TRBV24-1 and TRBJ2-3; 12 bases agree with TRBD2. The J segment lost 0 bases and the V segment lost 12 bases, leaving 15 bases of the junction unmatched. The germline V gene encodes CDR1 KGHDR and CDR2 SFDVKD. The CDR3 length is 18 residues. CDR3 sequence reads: CAPNPTRLAGDSTDTQYF. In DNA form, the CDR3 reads TGTGCCCCCAACCCGACGAGACTAGCGGGGGACAGCACAGATACGCAGTATTTT.

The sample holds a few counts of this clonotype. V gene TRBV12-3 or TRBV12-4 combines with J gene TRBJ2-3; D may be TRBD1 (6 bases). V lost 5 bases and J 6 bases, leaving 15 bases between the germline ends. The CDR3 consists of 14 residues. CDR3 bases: TGTGCCAGCAGTGCCAACAGGGAAGGGGATACGCAGTATTTT. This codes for CASSANREGDTQYF.

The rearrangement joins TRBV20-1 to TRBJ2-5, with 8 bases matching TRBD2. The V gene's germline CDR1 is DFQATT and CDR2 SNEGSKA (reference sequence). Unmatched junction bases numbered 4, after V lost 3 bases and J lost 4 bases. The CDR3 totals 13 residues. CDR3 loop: CSASGRAGETQYF. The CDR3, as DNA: TGCAGTGCTAGCGGGAGGGCCGGAGAGACCCAGTACTTC.

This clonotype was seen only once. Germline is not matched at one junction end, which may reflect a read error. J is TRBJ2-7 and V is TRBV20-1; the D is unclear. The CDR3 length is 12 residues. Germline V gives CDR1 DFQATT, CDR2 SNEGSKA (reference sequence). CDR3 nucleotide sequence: TGCAGTGCTAGTTCGCGAACCTACGAGAAGTACTTC. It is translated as CSASSRTYEKYF.

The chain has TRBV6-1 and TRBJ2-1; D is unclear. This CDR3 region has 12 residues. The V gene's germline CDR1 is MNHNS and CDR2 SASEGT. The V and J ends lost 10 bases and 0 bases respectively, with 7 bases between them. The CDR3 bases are TGTGCCATTCGGAGCTCCTACAATGAGCAGTTCTTC. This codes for CAIRSSYNEQFF.

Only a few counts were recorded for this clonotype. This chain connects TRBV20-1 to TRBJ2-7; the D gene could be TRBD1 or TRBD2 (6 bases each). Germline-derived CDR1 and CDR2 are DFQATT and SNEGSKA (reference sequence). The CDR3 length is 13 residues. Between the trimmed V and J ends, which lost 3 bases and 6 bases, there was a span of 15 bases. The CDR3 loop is CSARVGGLGEQYF. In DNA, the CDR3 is TGCAGTGCTAGGGTGGGGGGCCTGGGCGAGCAGTACTTC.